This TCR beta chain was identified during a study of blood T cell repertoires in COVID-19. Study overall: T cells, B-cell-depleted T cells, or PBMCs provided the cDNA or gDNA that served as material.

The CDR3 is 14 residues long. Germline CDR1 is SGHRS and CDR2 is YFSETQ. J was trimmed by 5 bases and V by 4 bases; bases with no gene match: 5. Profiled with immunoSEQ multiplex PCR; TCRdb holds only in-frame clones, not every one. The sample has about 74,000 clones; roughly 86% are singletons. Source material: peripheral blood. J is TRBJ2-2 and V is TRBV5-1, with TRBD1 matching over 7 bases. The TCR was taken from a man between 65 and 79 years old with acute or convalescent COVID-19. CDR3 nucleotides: TGCGCCAGCAGCCGAGAACAGGGGACCGGGGAGCTGTTTTTT. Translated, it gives CASSREQGTGELFF.